The source of this TCR beta chain is a study of cytomegalovirus exposure and HLA in healthy donors. Study results and limitations: CMV antigen specificity of a few CMV-associated chains was confirmed in vitro.

As to this clone: Its specificity is not known.

Data came from immunoSEQ multiplex PCR; TCRdb stores just in-frame clones and leaves some out. The sample includes some 190,000 clones, about 89% of them seen just once. This CDR3 has 14 residues. V was trimmed by 5 bases and J by 6 bases, leaving 14 bases between them. Germline V gene lookup returns CDR1 MNHEY and CDR2 SMNVEV (reference sequence). The sequenced material came from PBMCs. The chain links TRBV27 to TRBJ1-5, with D tentatively TRBD1 (5 bases). The sequence came from a man aged 25 to 40 in good health and CMV-seropositive. This CDR3 reads CASSPRQGGQPQHF. In nucleotides, the CDR3 is TGTGCCAGCAGTCCCCGGCAGGGAGGTCAGCCCCAGCATTTT.